A few counts support the clone carrying this T cell receptor (beta chain). These data belong to a study of T-cell memory formation after mild COVID-19. TCR alpha and TCR beta cDNA libraries carrying sample barcodes and UMIs were produced by 5'RACE using constant-segment primers. TCRdb itself ran the 5' RACE reads through MiXCR, one entry per CDR3 protein. Among hundreds of thousands of distinct CDR3 sequences listed, 25% to 30% were seen once. The CDR3 runs to 14 residues. Germline V gene sequence: CDR1 SQVTM, CDR2 ANQGSEA. Trimming took off 6 bases at V and 6 bases at J, with 17 bases between the two ends.

The material sequenced was PBMCs or a T cell subset sorted from them (not recorded which). V and J are TRBV29-1 and TRBJ2-2; D may be TRBD1 (6 bases). The receptor's source is an adult woman who had mild COVID-19 (a few samples of this study predate the infection). Cell type and time point are not known. This CDR3 reads CSVEGVVGAGELFF. The CDR3 coding sequence is TGCAGCGTCGAGGGGGTAGTCGGGGCCGGGGAGCTGTTTTTT.